The 20 T cell receptor beta chains below come from one sample, sequenced in a study of T cell changes during pregnancy in multiple sclerosis. Sequencing used immunoSEQ multiplex PCR; TCRdb keeps in-frame clones, though not all of them. The sample comprises tens of thousands of clones, approximately 94% of which are singletons, and approximately 1.1% rests with the top ten. The sample was peripheral blood, taken in the third trimester of pregnancy. These receptors all come from a female donor with multiple sclerosis, enrolled in a pregnancy study.

The V gene is TRBV18, the J gene TRBJ2-7, with D unclear. This CDR3 contains 13 residues. V was clipped by 5 bases and J by 4 bases, with 12 bases between them. Germline CDR1 and CDR2: KGHSH and LQKENI. Here the CDR3 reads CASSARNLYEQYF. CDR3 DNA sequence: TGTGCCAGCTCAGCCCGAAACTTGTACGAGCAGTACTTC.

The chain recombines TRBV19 with TRBJ2-2; 8 bases match TRBD2. The CDR3 consists of 15 residues. Germline CDR1 reads LNHDA; CDR2 reads SQIVND (reference sequence). The J segment lost 5 bases and the V segment lost 9 bases, leaving 11 bases of the junction unmatched. In nucleotides, the CDR3 is TGTGCCAGCGACCACGGGAGGGCGGGGACCGGGGAGCTGTTTTTT. This gives the protein CASDHGRAGTGELFF. Full variable domain (remainder filled in from reference TRBV19 and TRBJ2-2): DGGITQSPKYLFRKEGQNVTLSCEQNLNHDAMYWYRQDPGQGLRLIYYSQIVNDFQKGDIAEGYSVSREKKESFPLTVTSAQKNPTAFYLCASDHGRAGTGELFFGEGSRLTVL.

This chain connects TRBV19 to TRBJ1-1; D uncertain. Germline values: CDR1 LNHDA, CDR2 SQIVND (reference sequence). The CDR3 has 13 residues. Trimming removed 4 bases from V and 5 bases from J, with 11 bases in between. This chain's CDR3 is CASSKYGETEAFF. CDR3 sequence (DNA): TGTGCCAGTAGTAAGTACGGGGAGACTGAAGCTTTCTTT.

J is TRBJ1-1 and V is TRBV7-9; weak D call: TRBD1 (5 bases). Trimming removed 3 bases from V and 3 bases from J, with 8 bases in between. This CDR3 is 13 amino acids long. In germline, CDR1 is SEHNR, CDR2 FQNEAQ (reference sequence). Here the CDR3 reads CASSFDRHTEAFF. CDR3 nucleotides: TGTGCCAGCAGCTTCGACAGACACACTGAAGCTTTCTTT. Full variable domain (missing parts from reference TRBV7-9 and TRBJ1-1): DTGVSQNPRHKITKRGQNVTFRCDPISEHNRLYWYRQTLGQGPEFLTYFQNEAQLEKSRLLSDRFSAERPKGSFSTLEIQRTEQGDSAMYLCASSFDRHTEAFFGQGTRLTVV.

The V gene is TRBV5-5, the J gene TRBJ1-1, with no clear D. The germline gives CDR1 SGHKS, CDR2 YYEKEE (reference sequence). V lost 4 bases, J lost 3 bases, and 19 bases lay in between. This CDR3 is built from 16 residues. The CDR3 here is CASSAGITDGHTEAFF. As DNA, the CDR3 is TGTGCCAGCAGCGCCGGGATCACGGATGGGCACACTGAAGCTTTCTTT. The full variable domain, completed using reference TRBV5-5 and TRBJ1-1, is DAGVTQSPTHLIKTRGQQVTLRCSPISGHKSVSWYQQVLGQGPQFIFQYYEKEERGRGNFPDRFSARQFPNYSSELNVNALLLGDSALYLCASSAGITDGHTEAFFGQGTRLTVV.

V gene TRBV1 combines with J gene TRBJ2-1; the table's D gene call, TRBD2, was not cross checked with the DNA. TRBV1 is a recognized pseudogene. CDR3 length equals 13 residues. The CDR3 reads CTPGKLAGNEQFF. The DNA for the CDR3 is TGCACCCCCGGAAAACTAGCGGGAAATGAGCAGTTCTTC.

The rearrangement uses TRBV2 and TRBJ1-1; no reliable D call. V lost 10 bases to trimming and J lost 1 base, with 7 bases between them. This CDR3 is built from 11 residues. CDR1 and CDR2 (germline): SNHLY, FYNNEI. The CDR3 loop is CATRRNTEAFF. DNA for the CDR3: TGTGCCACCAGGAGGAACACTGAAGCTTTCTTT.

The chain employs TRBV29-1 and TRBJ2-5, with D possibly TRBD1 on 6 matching bases. The germline V and J ends were trimmed by 7 bases and 5 bases, with 14 bases remaining between them. Germline CDR1 reads SQVTM; CDR2 reads ANQGSEA. The CDR3 has 12 amino acids. The CDR3 DNA reads as TGCAGCGCCAGGGGAGAGGGGGAGACCCAGTACTTC. Translation gives CSARGEGETQYF.

V and J are TRBV5-6 and TRBJ2-3, with D perhaps TRBD2 (5 bases). The CDR3 has 15 residues. Germline V gene data show CDR1 as SGHDT and CDR2 as YYEEEE. V was cut by 1 base and J by 4 bases, with 13 bases left in between. CDR3 in DNA: TGTGCCAGCAGCTTGATGGGAGTGAGCCCAGATACGCAGTATTTT. It yields the protein CASSLMGVSPDTQYF.

This clone has only one observation. The CDR3 bases are TGTGCCAGCAGTCCACGGACAGGGGTGTACTATGGCTACACCTTC. It specifies CASSPRTGVYYGYTF. The chain joins TRBV27 to TRBJ1-2; 9 nucleotides match TRBD1. In germline, CDR1 is MNHEY, CDR2 SMNVEV (reference sequence). The length of the CDR3 is 15 residues. V gave up 5 bases and J gave up 3 bases; unmatched junction bases: 7.

V usage is TRBV19 and J usage is TRBJ2-7; D gene ambiguous. Germline V lookup: CDR1 LNHDA, CDR2 SQIVND (reference sequence). The V end lost 1 base, the J end lost 3 bases, and 10 bases lay between the germline ends. The CDR3 is 14 residues long. The CDR3 here is CASSIGAANYEQYF. CDR3 nucleotides: TGTGCCAGTAGTATAGGGGCAGCCAACTACGAGCAGTACTTC. Filled out from reference TRBV19 and TRBJ2-7, the complete variable domain reads DGGITQSPKYLFRKEGQNVTLSCEQNLNHDAMYWYRQDPGQGLRLIYYSQIVNDFQKGDIAEGYSVSREKKESFPLTVTSAQKNPTAFYLCASSIGAANYEQYFGPGTRLTVT.

This rearrangement joins TRBV13 to TRBJ1-2; 9 nucleotides align to TRBD1. The V segment lost 5 bases and the J segment 8 bases; nucleotides outside the gene matches: 6. CDR3 size: 13 residues. Germline V CDR1 and CDR2: PRHDT, FYEKMQ (reference sequence). CDR3 nucleotides: TGTGCCAGCAGCCTTACAGGGGGCGGGGGCTACACCTTC. It is translated as CASSLTGGGGYTF.

The chain recombines TRBV19 with TRBJ2-3; 9 positions agree with TRBD1. The CDR3 extends over 18 amino acids. J gave up 0 bases and V 4 bases, and 11 bases lay outside the gene matches. Germline CDR1 LNHDA, CDR2 SQIVND (reference sequence). DNA of the CDR3: TGTGCCAGTAGTACCCGAATTGGGACAGGGTACAGCACAGATACGCAGTATTTT. Translated, it gives CASSTRIGTGYSTDTQYF. Full variable domain (outside the CDR3, taken from reference TRBV19 and TRBJ2-3): DGGITQSPKYLFRKEGQNVTLSCEQNLNHDAMYWYRQDPGQGLRLIYYSQIVNDFQKGDIAEGYSVSREKKESFPLTVTSAQKNPTAFYLCASSTRIGTGYSTDTQYFGPGTRLTVL.

The chain combines TRBV7-7 with TRBJ2-1; 13 positions agree with TRBD2. Trimming took 1 base from V and 10 from J; bases not matched to a gene: 4. The CDR3 covers 15 residues. The germline V gene has CDR1 SSHAT and CDR2 FNYEAQ (reference sequence). The CDR3 bases are TGTGCCAGCAGCTTAGGGACTAGCGGGAGTCAGGAGCAGTTCTTC. Protein product: CASSLGTSGSQEQFF. Combining the CDR3 with reference TRBV7-7 and TRBJ2-1 gives the whole variable domain GAGVSQSPRYKVTKRGQDVTLRCDPISSHATLYWYQQALGQGPEFLTYFNYEAQPDKSGLPSDRFSAERPEGSISTLTIQRTEQRDSAMYRCASSLGTSGSQEQFFGPGTRLTVL.

The chain uses TRBV27 and TRBJ2-3; 10 bases are a match to TRBD1. V lost 0 bases to trimming and J lost 2 bases; unmatched junction nucleotides: 5. The germline CDR1 and CDR2 sequences are MNHEY and SMNVEV (reference sequence). This CDR3 has 17 amino acids. The CDR3 reads CASSLSVGTGDTDTQYF. The CDR3 DNA reads as TGTGCCAGCAGTTTATCTGTTGGGACAGGGGACACAGATACGCAGTATTTT.

The chain employs TRBV19 and TRBJ1-2, with no clear D. Trimming shortened V by 3 bases and J by 3 bases, and 17 bases separated the two germline ends. This CDR3 has 16 residues. Germline CDR1 and CDR2: LNHDA and SQIVND (reference sequence). The chain's CDR3 is CASSITATREYYGYTF. CDR3 nucleotide sequence: TGTGCCAGTAGTATCACTGCTACTAGGGAGTACTATGGCTACACCTTC.

The chain is built from TRBV6-5 and TRBJ2-5; TRBD1 is a possible D gene (6 bases). V was cut by 6 bases and J by 5 bases, with 16 bases left in between. In germline, CDR1 is MNHEY, CDR2 SVGAGI. CDR3 length: 14 residues. CDR3 nucleotides: TGTGCCAGCAGACAGGGAAAAAAATCGGAGACCCAGTACTTC. This sequence encodes CASRQGKKSETQYF.

V and J are TRBV28 and TRBJ2-7; D is ambiguous. V gave up 4 bases and J gave up 3 bases, with 13 bases separating them. Germline V CDR1 and CDR2: MDHEN, SYDVKM. CDR3 length: 14 residues. The CDR3 DNA is TGTGCCAGCAGTTCTAGGTCGTTAAACTACGAGCAGTACTTC. This encodes CASSSRSLNYEQYF. The variable domain in full, with the rest retrieved from reference TRBV28 and TRBJ2-7, is DVKVTQSSRYLVKRTGEKVFLECVQDMDHENMFWYRQDPGLGLRLIYFSYDVKMKEKGDIPEGYSVSREKKERFSLILESASTNQTSMYLCASSSRSLNYEQYFGPGTRLTVT.

The chain combines TRBV28 with TRBJ2-2; 9 nucleotides agree with TRBD2. The CDR3 extends over 19 amino acids. Germline V CDR1 and CDR2: MDHEN, SYDVKM. Germline trimming cut 3 bases from V and 1 base from J; bases unmatched to any gene: 12. The CDR3 region has the DNA TGTGCCAGCAGTTTTTTTCTGGTGGTAGCGGGGGTGAACACCGGGGAGCTGTTTTTT. As protein: CASSFFLVVAGVNTGELFF.

This chain joins TRBV7-2 and TRBJ2-1; TRBD2 matches 14 bases. V shed 6 bases, J shed 9 bases, and the junction held 7 bases outside the gene matches. The germline V gene has CDR1 SGHTA and CDR2 FQGNSA. The CDR3 spans 15 residues. This CDR3 is CASRYRLAGGGEQFF. Here the CDR3 DNA reads TGTGCCAGCAGGTATAGACTAGCGGGAGGGGGTGAGCAGTTCTTC.